This T cell receptor (beta chain) originates from a study of blood T cell repertoires in COVID-19 (dated by TCRdb to 2020 to 2021). In terms of the full investigation: Collaborator samples came from the United States, Italy and Spain and covered acute and convalescent phases of COVID-19. The prospective study material was composed of cDNA or gDNA derived from T cells, B-cell-depleted T cells, or PBMCs. Deeply sampled blood TCRbeta repertoires from subjects exposed to, actively infected with, or recovered from COVID-19 were included in the dataset. A freely available public database, intended as a resource for researchers studying the immune response to SARS-CoV-2, is where the repertoires were released. The samples were drawn from the first 160 participants of the ongoing ImmuneRACE study and from 950 to 1,500 subjects provided by 6 global collaborators. Nearly every sample came with metadata listing a de-identified subject ID, COVID-19 status, age in years and sex. Where HLA class I and class II types were available, the types were taken from metadata supplied by the sample provider, not from assay-based typing.

TCRbeta CDR3 regions were amplified from genomic DNA using the immunoSEQ Assay, a bias-controlled multiplex PCR. The study's own analysis went as follows. The number of nucleated cells in each sample was estimated by amplification of reference gene primers within the assay. To quantify the absolute abundance of each unique TCRbeta CDR3 rearrangement, sequence reads were collapsed and filtered. For each sample, productive Simpson clonality was calculated by taking the square root of Simpson's diversity index across productive rearrangements. This immuneACCESS table, as held by TCRdb, lists in-frame sequences with V and J called but not all clones. Of the missing ones, under half trace to an unresolved V gene in checked studies; the others have no known cause. V and J calls and clone size are copied from that table; D and trimming were computed from the DNA. The sample records some 25,000 clones, almost 95% of which are singletons. Of the sample, approximately 2% falls within the top ten clones.

Trimming leaves V shorter by 10 bases and J shorter by 0 bases, with the junction holding 5 bases beyond the gene matches. From a lookup of the germline V gene, CDR1 and CDR2 are MDHEN and SYDVKM. There are 14 amino acids in the CDR3, from cysteine to phenylalanine inclusive. Just CDR3 DNA is preserved here, 42 bases in frame from base 1. Whole blood was collected in K2EDTA tubes by collaborating institutions according to the institutions' own protocols. For TCRbeta analysis, collaborators shipped samples as frozen whole blood, isolated PBMCs, or DNA extracted from either of those sample types. On this clone: Its antigen remains undetermined. The input lacks base qualities; no much larger clone sits a single base away.

The paper's findings and limits, for the study overall: The quantity of clinical and demographic metadata differed by source and by participant and was supplied without curation.

The clonotype was recovered from a human donor in a cohort sampled during active COVID-19. What was sequenced was peripheral blood. The chain joins TRBV28 to TRBJ1-4, with TRBD1 matching 7 junction bases. In nucleotide form, the sequence is TGTGCCACAACAGGGGACGCAACTAATGAAAAACTGTTTTTT. Its amino acids are CATTGDATNEKLFF.